The present T cell receptor beta chain was sequenced within a study of T cell responses to AZD1222 COVID-19 vaccine. The repertoire was sequenced with immunoSEQ multiplex PCR; TCRdb's copy has only in-frame clones and lacks some. The data hold 86,000 or so clones, with 88% observed a single time. Second doses at about 4 or about 12 weeks were pooled. Whole-study findings and limits: CD4 TCRs associated with vaccination spanned spike, dominating at 160-218 and 743-854. The study sampled repertoires only after the peak T cell response. The study reported that nearly half of spike-specific TCRs target unmutated variant regions.

On this clone: What it binds is not known.

This CDR3 is 10 amino acids long. Trimming pared 3 bases from V and 4 bases from J, leaving 2 bases between. Germline lookup yields CDR1 SQVTM and CDR2 ANQGSEA. The source is an adult who received the AZD1222 COVID-19 vaccine. The sample here was peripheral blood, taken 28 days after the second AZD1222 dose. The rearrangement links TRBV29-1 to TRBJ2-3; D not certain. CDR3 bases: TGCAGCGTTGATTCAGATACGCAGTATTTT. Protein: CSVDSDTQYF.